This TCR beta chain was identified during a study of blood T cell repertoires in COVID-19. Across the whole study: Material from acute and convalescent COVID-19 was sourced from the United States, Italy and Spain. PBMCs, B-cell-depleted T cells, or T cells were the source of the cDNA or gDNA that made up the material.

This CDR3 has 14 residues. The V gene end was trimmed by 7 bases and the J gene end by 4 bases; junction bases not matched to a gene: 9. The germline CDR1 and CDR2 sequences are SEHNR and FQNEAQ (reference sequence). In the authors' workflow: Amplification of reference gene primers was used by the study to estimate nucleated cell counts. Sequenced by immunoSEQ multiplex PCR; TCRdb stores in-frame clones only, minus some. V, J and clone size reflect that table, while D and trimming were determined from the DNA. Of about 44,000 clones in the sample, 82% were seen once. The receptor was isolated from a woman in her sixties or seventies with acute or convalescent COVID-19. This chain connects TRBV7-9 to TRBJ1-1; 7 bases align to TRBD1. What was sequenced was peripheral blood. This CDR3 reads CASTGPGQLTEAFF. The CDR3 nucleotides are TGTGCCAGCACCGGACCGGGACAGCTCACTGAAGCTTTCTTT. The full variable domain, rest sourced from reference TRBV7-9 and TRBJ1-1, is DTGVSQNPRHKITKRGQNVTFRCDPISEHNRLYWYRQTLGQGPEFLTYFQNEAQLEKSRLLSDRFSAERPKGSFSTLEIQRTEQGDSAMYLCASTGPGQLTEAFFGQGTRLTVV.